This passage covers 2 T cell receptor beta chains from one sample sequenced in a study of high-grade serous ovarian cancer treatment subgroups (dated by TCRdb to about 2021). The library was built by means of the immunoSEQ multiplex PCR assay. As stored in TCRdb, this immuneACCESS dataset retains in-frame rearrangements with V and J assigned. A fraction of the clones does not appear; measured against another copy, unresolved V genes explain less than half of the discrepancy, and the remainder lacks a known reason. The sample includes 7,500 to 9,500 clones, with more than 60% observed a single time. Of the sample, 11% falls within the top ten clones. Tumor samples were obtained before definitive surgery or chemotherapy. The specimen sequenced was tumor tissue. These receptor sequences come from a human donor with high-grade serous ovarian cancer.

The rearrangement uses TRBV7-9 and TRBJ1-4; 9 nucleotides agree with TRBD1. Germline V CDR1 and CDR2: SEHNR, FQNEAQ (reference sequence). The CDR3 contains 14 residues. The ends lost 3 bases at V and 6 bases at J; junction bases unmatched: 2. CDR3 DNA: TGTGCCAGCAGCTTCCGGACAGGGGATGAAAAACTGTTTTTT. Translating it yields CASSFRTGDEKLFF.

This clone is medium-sized by share. The chain employs TRBV28 and TRBJ2-7, with D unresolved. Trimming pared 5 bases from V and 4 bases from J, leaving 9 bases between. Germline V gene sequence: CDR1 MDHEN, CDR2 SYDVKM. CDR3 size: 12 residues. The CDR3 reads CASSPHRYEQYF. The CDR3, as DNA: TGTGCCAGCAGTCCTCACCGGTACGAGCAGTACTTC.